This note documents a single T cell receptor (beta chain) sequence. Its antigen is as yet unknown. The data stem from a study of graft-versus-host responses after intestinal transplantation. V lost 7 bases to trimming and J lost 1 base, with 19 bases between them. Germline CDR1 MNHEY, CDR2 SMNVEV (reference sequence). CDR3 length: 16 residues. Broader study findings: Recipient marrow held GvH clones, some first seen in ileum or blood.

The table came from immunoSEQ multiplex PCR; TCRdb's copy has only in-frame clones and leaves some out. Here the sample spans about 130,000 clones, 85% to 95% being singletons. V and J are TRBV27 and TRBJ1-1, with TRBD1 as a possible D gene (6 bases). The sequence was collected from a human donor who received an intestinal transplant. Sequences were derived from unstimulated CD4+ T cells sorted from spleen or lymph node cells, sampled before intestinal transplant. CDR3 region: CASMTVGLTGNTEAFF. The CDR3 DNA reads as TGTGCCAGCATGACGGTTGGCTTGACAGGGAACACTGAAGCTTTCTTT.